One sample yielded the 5 T cell receptor beta chains listed below, sequenced in a study of T cells in pancreatic ductal adenocarcinoma. The protocol was immunoSEQ multiplex PCR, while the TCRdb copy is restricted to in-frame clones and leaves out a portion. The table has roughly 16,000 clones, about nine tenths seen once. Selected pancreatic ductal adenocarcinoma patients had undergone surgery without neoadjuvant therapy. Sample: PBMCs. These receptors were obtained from a human donor with pancreatic ductal adenocarcinoma.

On this clone: At one end, the junction sequence differs from germline, possibly due to a read error. This rearrangement joins TRBV29-1 to TRBJ2-2; D perhaps matches TRBD2 (5 bases). The length of the CDR3 is 10 residues. Germline CDR1 reads SQVTM; CDR2 reads ANQGSEA. Here the CDR3 DNA reads TGCAGCCACAGAGGCCGGGGAGCTGTTTTT. Amino acid sequence: CSHRGRGAVF.

V usage is TRBV9 and J usage is TRBJ1-2; D is ambiguous. The CDR3 consists of 14 residues. The germline CDR1 and CDR2 sequences are SGDLS and YYNGEE. Trimming removed 4 bases at V and 3 bases at J, with 13 bases between. CDR3 protein: CASSRTRDYYGYTF. For the CDR3, the DNA is TGTGCCAGCAGCCGTACCAGAGACTACTATGGCTACACCTTC. Full variable domain (missing parts from reference TRBV9 and TRBJ1-2): DSGVTQTPKHLITATGQRVTLRCSPRSGDLSVYWYQQSLDQGLQFLIQYYNGEERAKGNILERFSAQQFPDLHSELNLSSLELGDSALYFCASSRTRDYYGYTFGSGTRLTVV.

This chain links TRBV30 with TRBJ2-1; 8 nucleotides agree with TRBD2. The germline V gene encodes CDR1 GTSNPN and CDR2 SVGIG (reference sequence). This CDR3 region has 18 residues. The V segment lost 4 bases and the J segment 2 bases; nucleotides outside the gene matches: 16. The CDR3 bases are TGTGCCTGGAAATTCGGGGGGGCCGTCCCCAACGCCTACAATGAGCAGTTCTTC. The encoded protein is CAWKFGGAVPNAYNEQFF.

This clone has only one observation. V gene TRBV30 combines with J gene TRBJ1-2; weak D call: TRBD1 (5 bases). The CDR3 loop spans 11 amino acids. CDR1 and CDR2 from the germline V gene are GTSNPN and SVGIG (reference sequence). V was shortened by 1 base and J by 11 bases, with 11 bases between the two germline ends. The CDR3 sequence is CAWSDDRSYTF. The DNA of the CDR3 is TGTGCCTGGAGTGATGACAGAAGTTACACCTTC.

The CDR3 DNA follows: TGTGCCAGTACCCCGGGATACTTCTACAATGAGCAGTTCTTC. It encodes CASTPGYFYNEQFF. The chain carries TRBV19 and TRBJ2-1, with D possibly TRBD2 on 5 matching bases. The CDR3 totals 14 residues. Trimming pared 7 bases from V and 3 bases from J, leaving 13 bases between. Germline V gene lookup returns CDR1 LNHDA and CDR2 SQIVND (reference sequence).